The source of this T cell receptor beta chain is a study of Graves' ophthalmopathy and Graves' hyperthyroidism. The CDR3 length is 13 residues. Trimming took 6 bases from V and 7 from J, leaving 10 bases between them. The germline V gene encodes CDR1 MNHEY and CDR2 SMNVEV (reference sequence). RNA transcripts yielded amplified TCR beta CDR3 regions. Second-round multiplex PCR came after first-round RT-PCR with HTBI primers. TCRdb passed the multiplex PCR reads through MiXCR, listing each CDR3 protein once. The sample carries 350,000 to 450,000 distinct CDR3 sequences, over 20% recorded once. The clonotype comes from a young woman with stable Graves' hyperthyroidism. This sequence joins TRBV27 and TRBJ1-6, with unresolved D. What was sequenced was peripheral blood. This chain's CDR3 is CASSITGNSPLHF. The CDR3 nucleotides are TGTGCCAGCAGCATTACGGGAAATTCACCCCTCCACTTT.